The rows below give T cell receptor beta chains drawn from one sample of a study of identifying expanded T cells in peripheral blood. Some clones are missing from TCRdb's copy, which holds only in-frame ones; the method was immunoSEQ multiplex PCR. Among approximately 100,000 clones, around 88% were seen once, and the ten largest hold 3% to 4%. The sample taken for sequencing was blood. All receptors derive from a person aged 18-70 years in good health. Each CDR3 is given with its conserved first and last residue. Each record gives: D gene, clone size, J gene, V gene, CDR3 DNA, CDR3 protein. A D gene is named only where the DNA matches it firmly. Clone size is shown for a subset of rows, as once, few, many or a class of expanded clone.

d_gene: .
abundance: .
j_gene: TRBJ2-2
v_gene: TRBV7-2
CDR3nt: TGTGCCAGCAGCCCAGACAGTCGGGGGGAGCTGTTTTTT
CDR3aa: CASSPDSRGELFF

d_gene: .
abundance: .
j_gene: TRBJ1-5
v_gene: TRBV6-1
CDR3nt: TGTGCCAGCAGTGATTCAGGGAGCAATCAGCCCCAGCATTTT
CDR3aa: CASSDSGSNQPQHF

d_gene: .
abundance: .
j_gene: TRBJ1-3
v_gene: TRBV30
CDR3nt: TGTGCCTACGGTCCCGTGGAAACCTCTGGAAACACCATATATTTT
CDR3aa: CAYGPVETSGNTIYF

d_gene: .
abundance: .
j_gene: TRBJ1-5
v_gene: TRBV15
CDR3nt: TGTGCCACACAGACAGATAGCAATCAGCCCCAGCATTTT
CDR3aa: CATQTDSNQPQHF

d_gene: .
abundance: .
j_gene: TRBJ1-4
v_gene: TRBV6-1
CDR3nt: TGTGCCAGCATTGATCGGACGGTTTTTGGAAAACTGTTTTTT
CDR3aa: CASIDRTVFGKLFF

d_gene: .
abundance: .
j_gene: TRBJ2-1
v_gene: TRBV19
CDR3nt: TGTGCCAGTAGGGCTAGCGACTACAATGAGCAGTTCTTC
CDR3aa: CASRASDYNEQFF

d_gene: .
abundance: .
j_gene: TRBJ2-7
v_gene: TRBV2
CDR3nt: TGTGCCAGCAGTGAAGCAGCGACAGGCATCTCCTACGAGCAGTACTTC
CDR3aa: CASSEAATGISYEQYF

d_gene: TRBD1
abundance: .
j_gene: TRBJ1-1
v_gene: TRBV5-5
CDR3nt: TGTGCCAGCAGCTCAAGACAGGGCTGGGGCACTGAAGCTTTCTTT
CDR3aa: CASSSRQGWGTEAFF

d_gene: .
abundance: once
j_gene: TRBJ2-1
v_gene: TRBV10-3
CDR3nt: TGTGCCATCAGTGATGGCGCTTTTCCTAGTAGTGAGCAGTTCTTC
CDR3aa: CAISDGAFPSSEQFF

d_gene: TRBD1
abundance: few
j_gene: TRBJ2-3
v_gene: TRBV4-3
CDR3nt: TGCGCCAGCAGCCCATCTGGACAGGGAGGTCCAGATACGCAGTATTTT
CDR3aa: CASSPSGQGGPDTQYF

d_gene: TRBD2
abundance: .
j_gene: TRBJ2-5
v_gene: TRBV4-1
CDR3nt: TGCGCCAGCAGCCAAGAAAGCGCAATAGGGTTGTCTAGCGGACGGGTGACCCAGTACTTC
CDR3aa: CASSQESAIGLSSGRVTQYF

d_gene: .
abundance: .
j_gene: TRBJ2-7
v_gene: TRBV5-1
CDR3nt: TGCGCCAGCAGCTTGGGGACGCAGGGTTTGCAGTACTTC
CDR3aa: CASSLGTQGLQYF

d_gene: .
abundance: .
j_gene: TRBJ2-2
v_gene: TRBV7-3
CDR3nt: TGTGCCAGCAGGAGCCGGGCGAACACCGGGGAGCTGTTTTTT
CDR3aa: CASRSRANTGELFF

d_gene: .
abundance: .
j_gene: TRBJ1-5
v_gene: TRBV5-1
CDR3nt: TGCGCCAGCAGTTTAAGGGGCAATCAGCCCCAGCATTTT
CDR3aa: CASSLRGNQPQHF

d_gene: .
abundance: .
j_gene: TRBJ1-5
v_gene: TRBV30
CDR3nt: TGTGCCTGGAGCGTTGAGGATCAGCCCCAGCATTTT
CDR3aa: CAWSVEDQPQHF

d_gene: .
abundance: .
j_gene: TRBJ2-1
v_gene: TRBV9
CDR3nt: TGTGCCAGCAGCATCAGAGGTGACTCCAACTACAATGAGCAGTTCTTC
CDR3aa: CASSIRGDSNYNEQFF

d_gene: .
abundance: .
j_gene: TRBJ1-1
v_gene: TRBV5-1
CDR3nt: TGCGCCAGCAGCTTGGAATCCTGGCGTACTGAAGCTTTCTTT
CDR3aa: CASSLESWRTEAFF

d_gene: TRBD1
abundance: few
j_gene: TRBJ1-2
v_gene: TRBV10-3
CDR3nt: TGTGCCATCAGTGAGTCGGCAGGGGGCGTTTATGGCTACACCTTC
CDR3aa: CAISESAGGVYGYTF

d_gene: TRBD2
abundance: .
j_gene: TRBJ2-2
v_gene: TRBV5-4
CDR3nt: TGTGCCAGCGCACCGGTTGGGACTAGCGGCTGGAACACCGGGGAGCTGTTTTTT
CDR3aa: CASAPVGTSGWNTGELFF

d_gene: .
abundance: .
j_gene: TRBJ2-7
v_gene: TRBV10-3
CDR3nt: TGTGCCATCACCTCGGGGGCAGGGGGTACGACCTACGAGCAGTACTTC
CDR3aa: CAITSGAGGTTYEQYF

d_gene: TRBD2
abundance: .
j_gene: TRBJ2-3
v_gene: TRBV7-9
CDR3nt: TGTGCCAGCAGCGTCACAACTAGCGGGGGAATCGATACGCAGTATTTT
CDR3aa: CASSVTTSGGIDTQYF

d_gene: .
abundance: .
j_gene: TRBJ2-2
v_gene: TRBV14
CDR3nt: TGTGCCAGCAGCCACAGGTGGAGGGACACCGGGGAGCTGTTTTTT
CDR3aa: CASSHRWRDTGELFF

d_gene: TRBD1
abundance: few
j_gene: TRBJ2-7
v_gene: TRBV28
CDR3nt: TGTGCCAGCAGTTCCGGGGACAGAGACTCCTACGAGCAGTACTTC
CDR3aa: CASSSGDRDSYEQYF

d_gene: TRBD1
abundance: .
j_gene: TRBJ2-7
v_gene: TRBV20-1
CDR3nt: TGCAGTGCTAGAGAGGACAGGGAGCAGTACTTC
CDR3aa: CSAREDREQYF

d_gene: TRBD1
abundance: .
j_gene: TRBJ2-7
v_gene: TRBV15
CDR3nt: TGTGCCACCAGCCCCGGGACAGGGGAAGCCTACGAGCAGTACTTC
CDR3aa: CATSPGTGEAYEQYF

d_gene: TRBD2
abundance: .
j_gene: TRBJ2-7
v_gene: TRBV5-4
CDR3nt: TGTGCCAGCAGCCAGGGACTAGAGGGCTCCTACGAGCAGTACTTC
CDR3aa: CASSQGLEGSYEQYF